This record concerns one TCR beta chain sequence. Its matching antigen is unknown. Trimming took off 5 bases at V and 1 base at J, with 12 bases between the two ends. This CDR3 comprises 15 residues. Germline assignment: CDR1 MNHNS and CDR2 SASEGT. The data stem from a study of shared clonotypes between healthy human individuals. Regarding the study as a whole: Among non-shared clonotypes, generation probabilities were lower than among those shared by all four donors. The genetic and exposure-history diversity represented was limited by few donors.

Clones were read by immunoSEQ multiplex PCR, and TCRdb kept only the in-frame ones, dropping some. This table holds some 980,000 clones, more than 75% found once. A split of CD4+ cells into CD45RA+ naive and CD45RA-negative memory subsets was performed. Sequenced material: memory CD4+ T cells sorted from blood. Subset indicated: CD45RA-negative fraction. This chain uses TRBV6-1 with TRBJ1-3, with D perhaps matching TRBD1 (5 bases). This clonotype was obtained from a man younger than 35 in good health. CDR3 region: CASSPQGGSGNTIYF. CDR3 DNA: TGTGCCAGCAGTCCCCAGGGTGGGTCTGGAAACACCATATATTTT.